A single sample is the source of the 32 T cell receptor beta chains below, sequenced in a study of blood T cell repertoires in COVID-19. This table comes from immunoSEQ multiplex PCR, and its TCRdb copy is limited to in-frame clones, with some not included. The sample includes over 150,000 clones, around 85% of them seen just once. Sequenced sample: PBMCs or T cells enriched from blood (not recorded which). These receptor sequences come from a woman younger than 45 who had recovered from COVID-19.

The rearrangement joins TRBV10-1 to TRBJ2-2, with D perhaps TRBD2 (6 bases). The germline V and J ends were trimmed by 5 bases and 4 bases, with 17 bases remaining between them. CDR1 and CDR2 from the germline V gene are WNHNN and SYGVQD (reference sequence). The CDR3 runs to 16 residues. CDR3 bases: TGCGCCAGCAGTTCCCAGGGCGGGGCGACCACCGGGGAGCTGTTTTTT. Protein: CASSSQGGATTGELFF.

The V call is TRBV7-6, the J call TRBJ1-1; 9 positions agree with TRBD1. This CDR3 contains 14 residues. CDR1 is SGHVS, CDR2 FNYEAQ, per germline. The V segment lost 1 base and the J segment 11 bases; nucleotides outside the gene matches: 8. The CDR3 bases are TGTGCCAGCAGCTTAGTCCCGGGACAGGGTGGGGCTTTCTTT. The encoded protein is CASSLVPGQGGAFF.

This chain links TRBV7-3 with TRBJ1-5, with 8 bases that match TRBD1. CDR1 is SGHTA and CDR2 is FQGTGA in the germline V gene. Losses at the gene ends were 3 bases for V and 0 bases for J; bases not matched to a gene: 1. CDR3 length: 15 amino acids. CDR3 bases: TGTGCCAGCAGCTTGACAGGGGATAGCAATCAGCCCCAGCATTTT. As protein: CASSLTGDSNQPQHF.

The CDR3 bases are TGTGCCAGCAGCGCGGGACTAGCCGGAACCCAGTACTTC. Its translation: CASSAGLAGTQYF. V usage is TRBV9 and J usage is TRBJ2-5; 9 bases are a match to TRBD2. CDR3 length: 13 residues. The V gene's germline CDR1 is SGDLS and CDR2 YYNGEE. V was pared by 3 bases and J by 8 bases, with 5 bases of the junction left unmatched.

The rearrangement joins TRBV18 to TRBJ1-1; tentatively, D is TRBD1 (5 bases). This CDR3 region has 12 residues. Germline CDR1 is KGHSH and CDR2 is LQKENI. Trimming took 2 bases from V and 10 from J, leaving 11 bases between them. The CDR3 DNA is TGTGCCAGCTCACCAATGGAGGGGCGAGCTTTCTTT. It specifies CASSPMEGRAFF.

The chain employs TRBV6-5 and TRBJ1-1; TRBD1 might be the D (5 bases). The CDR3 contains 11 residues. Germline V gene data show CDR1 as MNHEY and CDR2 as SVGAGI. The V gene lost 6 bases and the J gene lost 8 bases, with 10 bases spanning the gap. CDR3 amino acids: CASSQGREAFF. CDR3 nucleotides: TGTGCCAGCAGCCAGGGCAGAGAAGCTTTCTTT.

This chain links TRBV7-9 with TRBJ2-7, with 11 bases fitting TRBD1. The CDR3 sequence is 13 residues long. V trimming: 8 bases; J trimming: 3 bases; junction bases outside the gene matches: 3. The germline gives CDR1 SEHNR, CDR2 FQNEAQ (reference sequence). CDR3 region: CASGGTGGYEQYV. The CDR3 DNA sequence: TGTGCCAGCGGAGGGACAGGGGGCTACGAGCAGTACGTC.

J is TRBJ2-1 and V is TRBV29-1; the match to TRBD1 covers 8 bases. Germline assignment: CDR1 SQVTM and CDR2 ANQGSEA. CDR3 length: 13 amino acids. The V gene end was trimmed by 7 bases and the J gene end by 9 bases; junction bases not matched to a gene: 11. The CDR3 nucleotides read TGCAGCGAGACAGGGGAAGTACATGGTGAGCAGTTCTTC. This gives the protein CSETGEVHGEQFF.

The rearrangement joins TRBV9 to TRBJ1-2; no definite D call. CDR1 SGDLS and CDR2 YYNGEE come from the germline V gene. The CDR3 covers 16 residues. Trimming pared 4 bases from V and 4 bases from J, leaving 20 bases between. The CDR3 loop reads CASSPREGGSLYGYTF. Written as DNA, the CDR3 is TGTGCCAGCAGCCCCCGGGAGGGAGGGTCCCTCTATGGCTACACCTTC. The entire variable domain, with the rest obtained from reference TRBV9 and TRBJ1-2, is as follows: DSGVTQTPKHLITATGQRVTLRCSPRSGDLSVYWYQQSLDQGLQFLIQYYNGEERAKGNILERFSAQQFPDLHSELNLSSLELGDSALYFCASSPREGGSLYGYTFGSGTRLTVV.

V gene TRBV10-1 combines with J gene TRBJ1-1, with 9 bases matching TRBD1. Germline V gene sequence: CDR1 WNHNN, CDR2 SYGVQD (reference sequence). The V segment lost 6 bases and the J segment 7 bases; nucleotides outside the gene matches: 9. The CDR3 extends over 14 amino acids. In DNA, the CDR3 is TGCGCCAGCAGCCCGGGACAGGGCGGGGGTGAAGCTTTCTTT. Translation: CASSPGQGGGEAFF.

This chain links TRBV11-2 with TRBJ2-1; 8 nucleotides line up with TRBD1. The CDR3 contains 16 residues. V shed 0 bases, J shed 2 bases, and the junction held 3 bases outside the gene matches. In germline, CDR1 is SGHAT, CDR2 FQNNGV. As DNA, the CDR3 is TGTGCCAGCAGCTTAGAAGGGACAGGTACCTACAATGAGCAGTTCTTC. It encodes CASSLEGTGTYNEQFF.

The V and J genes are TRBV5-1 and TRBJ2-2, with 7 nucleotides matching TRBD1. With V trimmed by 4 bases and J by 4 bases, 10 bases remained unmatched. The CDR3 sequence is 16 residues long. Germline lookup yields CDR1 SGHRS and CDR2 YFSETQ. The CDR3 protein is CASSPIEGAGTGELFF. The CDR3 region has the DNA TGCGCCAGCAGCCCCATTGAGGGGGCCGGCACCGGGGAGCTGTTTTTT.

This clone was counted once. The V and J genes are TRBV28 and TRBJ1-4; D gene uncertain. The CDR3 contains 15 residues. The V gene's germline CDR1 is MDHEN and CDR2 SYDVKM. Trimming took 5 bases from V and 12 from J, leaving 22 bases between them. The CDR3 loop reads CASSPRPGLVGELFF. The CDR3 region has the DNA TGTGCCAGCAGTCCCCGCCCCGGGTTGGTGGGTGAACTGTTTTTT. Together with reference TRBV28 and TRBJ1-4, the CDR3 gives the full variable domain: DVKVTQSSRYLVKRTGEKVFLECVQDMDHENMFWYRQDPGLGLRLIYFSYDVKMKEKGDIPEGYSVSREKKERFSLILESASTNQTSMYLCASSPRPGLVGELFFGSGTQLSVL.

This sequence joins TRBV7-2 and TRBJ2-5, with TRBD1 identical over 9 bases. Trimming took 3 bases from V and 7 from J; bases not matched to a gene: 6. The CDR3 extends over 14 amino acids. Germline V lookup: CDR1 SGHTA, CDR2 FQGNSA. CDR3 DNA: TGTGCCAGCAGCTTTTGGGACAGGGAGGGGACCCAGTACTTC. It specifies CASSFWDREGTQYF.

The genes are TRBV11-2 and TRBJ1-4; 7 bases are a match to TRBD1. J lost 0 bases, V lost 6 bases, and 10 bases had no gene match. Germline V gene sequence: CDR1 SGHAT, CDR2 FQNNGV. The CDR3 is 17 residues long. The CDR3 region has the DNA TGTGCCAGCAGACGACAGGGCTTAACTGCAACTAATGAAAAACTGTTTTTT. This codes for CASRRQGLTATNEKLFF.

This clone was observed a handful of times. The chain employs TRBV7-2 and TRBJ2-7; D possibly corresponds to TRBD2 (5 bases). Trimming left V 0 bases short and J 6 bases short, with 12 bases between. Per germline, CDR1 SGHTA and CDR2 FQGNSA. The CDR3 has 14 amino acids. The CDR3 DNA sequence: TGTGCCAGCAGCTTAGCGGGAGCGCGTCTCGAGCAGTACGTC. Translation: CASSLAGARLEQYV.

The chain uses TRBV10-3 and TRBJ1-1; the D gene is possibly TRBD1 (6 bases). CDR1 ENHRY and CDR2 SYGVKD come from the germline V gene. The length of the CDR3 is 12 residues. V was cut by 8 bases and J by 1 base, with 8 bases left in between. The DNA for the CDR3 is TGTGCCATCGGGGGACAGAACACTGAAGCTTTCTTT. Its translation is CAIGGQNTEAFF.

The rearrangement joins TRBV6-5 to TRBJ2-3, with D hard to call. This CDR3 spans 12 amino acids. Germline-derived CDR1 and CDR2 are MNHEY and SVGAGI. The V end was cut by 7 bases, the J end by 5 bases, with 10 bases between. The CDR3 coding sequence is TGTGCCAGCATAGAGACTGGAGATACGCAGTATTTT. Translated: CASIETGDTQYF.

The chain links TRBV18 to TRBJ1-1; a weak D match, TRBD1 (5 bases). Germline V lookup: CDR1 KGHSH, CDR2 LQKENI. The CDR3 runs 14 residues. Trimming removed 3 bases at V and 3 bases at J, with 11 bases between. CDR3 in DNA: TGTGCCAGCTCACCTGGCGTAGGGGACACTGAAGCTTTCTTT. Its translation is CASSPGVGDTEAFF.

This chain's CDR3 is CASSHQGSTGELFF. DNA of the CDR3: TGTGCCAGCAGCCACCAGGGCAGCACCGGGGAGCTGTTTTTT. The genes are TRBV5-6 and TRBJ2-2; possibly TRBD1 for D (5 bases). Deletions cut 4 bases from V and 4 bases from J, with 11 bases between. There are 14 residues in the CDR3. The V gene's germline CDR1 is SGHDT and CDR2 YYEEEE.

The chain couples TRBV23-1 to TRBJ1-2, with D unclear. TRBV23-1 is an ORF for which the function is uncertain. The CDR3 has 13 residues. Trimming took 2 bases from V and 7 from J, leaving 11 bases between them. CDR3 DNA: TGCGCCAGCAGTCAAGGAGGGTACTGTGGCTACACCTTC. It yields the protein CASSQGGYCGYTF.

The chain has TRBV3-1 (or the pseudogene TRBV3-2) and TRBJ2-5; TRBD2 agrees at 7 bases. Trimming cost V 4 bases and J 2 bases; bases outside gene matches: 10. The CDR3 is 16 residues long. The germline CDR1 and CDR2 sequences are LGHDT and YNNKEL (reference sequence). The CDR3 DNA sequence: TGTGCCAGCAGCCTTAGCGGGTTGGCACCACAAGAGACCCAGTACTTC. Amino acids: CASSLSGLAPQETQYF.

The chain is built from TRBV6-1 and TRBJ2-5, with 10 bases lining up with TRBD1. The V segment lost 1 base and the J segment 7 bases; nucleotides outside the gene matches: 6. The length of the CDR3 is 15 residues. Looked up from germline, CDR1 is MNHNS and CDR2 is SASEGT. CDR3 sequence: CASSEVAGQGVTQYF. CDR3 coding DNA: TGTGCCAGCAGTGAAGTTGCTGGACAGGGGGTGACCCAGTACTTC.

The chain joins TRBV15 to TRBJ2-2, with 7 bases lining up with TRBD1. Germline loops: CDR1 LNHNV, CDR2 YYDKDF (reference sequence). Trimming took 3 bases from V and 3 from J; bases not matched to a gene: 1. The CDR3 spans 14 residues. CDR3: CATSSQGDTGELFF. The CDR3 DNA reads as TGTGCCACCAGCAGTCAGGGGGACACCGGGGAGCTGTTTTTT.

The J gene is TRBJ2-7, the V gene TRBV30; 7 bases are a match to TRBD2. This CDR3 region has 13 residues. V shed 1 base, J shed 3 bases, and the junction held 3 bases outside the gene matches. Germline V gene lookup returns CDR1 GTSNPN and CDR2 SVGIG (reference sequence). The CDR3 nucleotides are TGTGCCTGGAGTGCAGCGGGACTCTACGAGCAGTACTTC. Protein: CAWSAAGLYEQYF.

This chain joins TRBV11-2 and TRBJ2-3, with TRBD2 identical over 7 bases. Per the germline V gene, CDR1 is SGHAT and CDR2 is FQNNGV. The CDR3 length is 16 residues. The V and J ends lost 1 base and 2 bases, in that order; junction bases with no gene match: 6. This chain's CDR3 is CASSLGAGRFTDTQYF. CDR3 nucleotides: TGTGCCAGCAGCTTAGGAGCGGGGCGCTTCACAGATACGCAGTATTTT.

The gene calls are TRBV29-1 and TRBJ2-6; 7 positions match TRBD2. The CDR3 is 15 amino acids. J was trimmed by 1 base and V by 2 bases; bases with no gene match: 2. Germline V CDR1 and CDR2: SQVTM, ANQGSEA. The CDR3 DNA sequence: TGCAGCGTTGAATGGGGAGGGTCTGGGGCCAACGTCCTGACTTTC. It specifies CSVEWGGSGANVLTF.

The genes are TRBV11-2 and TRBJ2-2; TRBD1 matches 9 bases. CDR3 length: 13 residues. Germline CDR1 reads SGHAT; CDR2 reads FQNNGV. Germline trimming cut 5 bases from V and 8 bases from J; bases unmatched to any gene: 3. The CDR3 region has the DNA TGTGCCAGCAGCACAGGGGGCTGGGGGGAGCTGTTTTTT. Encoded protein: CASSTGGWGELFF.

The rearrangement uses TRBV12-3 or TRBV12-4 and TRBJ1-2; D call uncertain. This CDR3 has 11 amino acids. V was trimmed by 3 bases and J by 8 bases, leaving 7 bases between them. The CDR3 sequence: CASSFSSGYTF. CDR3 sequence (DNA): TGTGCCAGCAGTTTTTCGAGCGGCTACACCTTC.

The J gene is TRBJ2-7, the V gene TRBV5-5; the match to TRBD1 covers 7 bases. CDR1 and CDR2 from the germline V gene are SGHKS and YYEKEE (reference sequence). J lost 3 bases, V lost 4 bases, and 10 bases had no gene match. This CDR3 has 15 amino acids. CDR3 DNA: TGTGCCAGCAGCCAACCGGGACAGACCTACTACGAGCAGTACTTC. This gives the protein CASSQPGQTYYEQYF.

This chain joins TRBV28 and TRBJ2-2; TRBD1 matches at 7 bases. This CDR3 has 14 residues. From germline, CDR1 is MDHEN and CDR2 SYDVKM. J lost 2 bases, V lost 6 bases, and 3 bases had no gene match. The CDR3 region is CASRYRGNTGELFF. The CDR3, as DNA: TGTGCCAGCAGGTACAGGGGTAACACCGGGGAGCTGTTTTTT.

The gene calls are TRBV11-2 and TRBJ2-2, with TRBD2 matching over 8 bases. This CDR3 comprises 17 residues. V was pared by 5 bases and J by 0 bases, with 8 bases of the junction left unmatched. The germline CDR1 and CDR2 sequences are SGHAT and FQNNGV. The CDR3 loop is CASSQSPGRANTGELFF. CDR3 nucleotide sequence: TGTGCCAGCAGCCAATCCCCCGGGAGGGCGAACACCGGGGAGCTGTTTTTT.